Each of the 5 T cell receptor beta chains below was sequenced from the same sample in a study of blood T cell repertoires in COVID-19. TCRdb keeps only in-frame clones here, not all; method: immunoSEQ multiplex PCR. The sample has a few hundred thousand clones; around 86% are singletons. Source material: peripheral blood. The receptors stem from a woman aged 45-59 years with acute or convalescent COVID-19.

The chain has TRBV7-6 and TRBJ2-5; 10 bases line up with TRBD2. With 2 bases clipped from V and 4 bases from J, the junction kept 4 bases outside the gene matches. Per the germline V gene, CDR1 is SGHVS and CDR2 is FNYEAQ. CDR3 length: 15 residues. Written as DNA, the CDR3 is TGTGCCAGCAGCTTAATATTAGCGGGGGGAGAGACCCAGTACTTC. Amino acid sequence: CASSLILAGGETQYF. Using reference TRBV7-6 and TRBJ2-5 for the parts outside the CDR3, the full variable domain is GAGVSQSPRYKVTKRGQDVALRCDPISGHVSLYWYRQALGQGPEFLTYFNYEAQQDKSGLPNDRFSAERPEGSISTLTIQRTEQRDSAMYRCASSLILAGGETQYFGPGTRLLVL.

The V call is TRBV20-1, the J call TRBJ2-1, with TRBD2 matching 9 bases. The V segment lost 3 bases and the J segment 7 bases; nucleotides outside the gene matches: 10. CDR1 is DFQATT and CDR2 is SNEGSKA in the germline V gene (reference sequence). The CDR3 is made up of 15 amino acids. CDR3 protein: CSASFAGGPRNEQFF. CDR3 coding DNA: TGCAGTGCTAGTTTTGCGGGAGGGCCTAGGAATGAGCAGTTCTTC.

This chain connects TRBV19 to TRBJ1-5; TRBD1 matches 7 bases. Germline CDR1 LNHDA, CDR2 SQIVND (reference sequence). V dropped 2 bases and J dropped 0; count of bases not matched to a gene: 4. There are 16 residues in the CDR3. The CDR3 is CASSIWDSHSNQPQHF. CDR3 DNA: TGTGCCAGTAGTATATGGGACAGCCATAGCAATCAGCCCCAGCATTTT.

The gene calls are TRBV6-5 and TRBJ2-3, with 9 bases matching TRBD1. After removal of 2 bases from V and 9 bases from J, the junction contained 9 bases not matched to a gene. Germline CDR1 MNHEY, CDR2 SVGAGI. The CDR3 length is 15 residues. CDR3 sequence (DNA): TGTGCCAGCAGTTACCGGGGACAGGGAACTGAGACGCAGTATTTT. It codes for CASSYRGQGTETQYF.

Written as DNA, the CDR3 is TGTGCCAGCTCGTCTCAGGGATCACCCCTCCACTTT. This sequence encodes CASSSQGSPLHF. This sequence joins TRBV18 and TRBJ1-6; a weak D match, TRBD1 (5 bases). This CDR3 spans 12 amino acids. The V end was cut by 6 bases, the J end by 10 bases, with 10 bases between. Germline V gene data show CDR1 as KGHSH and CDR2 as LQKENI. The variable domain in full, completed from reference TRBV18 and TRBJ1-6, reads NAGVMQNPRHLVRRRGQEARLRCSPMKGHSHVYWYRQLPEEGLKFMVYLQKENIIDESGMPKERFSAEFPKEGPSILRIQQVVRGDSAAYFCASSSQGSPLHFGNGTRLTVT.